The 30 T cell receptor beta chains below come from one sample, sequenced in a study of cytomegalovirus exposure and HLA in healthy donors. The repertoire was sequenced with immunoSEQ multiplex PCR; TCRdb's copy has only in-frame clones and lacks some. The table shows about 120,000 clones, with roughly 90% occurring only once. The sample comprised PBMCs. The receptors stem from a woman under 30 in good health and CMV-seronegative.

The rearrangement links TRBV28 to TRBJ2-7, with 7 bases that match TRBD2. Unmatched junction bases numbered 7, after V lost 8 bases and J lost 3 bases. This CDR3 comprises 13 residues. The germline V gene has CDR1 MDHEN and CDR2 SYDVKM. CDR3 amino acids: CASSPGGGYEQYF. CDR3 coding DNA: TGTGCCAGCTCCCCGGGAGGCGGCTACGAGCAGTACTTC.

This clone was observed a single time. This chain uses TRBV28 with TRBJ2-1; 7 bases are shared with TRBD2. From germline, CDR1 is MDHEN and CDR2 SYDVKM. Trimming cost V 3 bases and J 7 bases; bases outside gene matches: 6. CDR3 length equals 14 residues. Written as DNA, the CDR3 is TGTGCCAGCAGTTTCGGGACTAACCGTAATGAGCAGTTCTTC. The encoded protein is CASSFGTNRNEQFF. Supplemented by reference TRBV28 and TRBJ2-1, the full variable domain reads DVKVTQSSRYLVKRTGEKVFLECVQDMDHENMFWYRQDPGLGLRLIYFSYDVKMKEKGDIPEGYSVSREKKERFSLILESASTNQTSMYLCASSFGTNRNEQFFGPGTRLTVL.

This chain joins TRBV5-8 and TRBJ2-1; 8 bases match TRBD1. CDR3 length: 15 amino acids. After removal of 3 bases from V and 8 bases from J, the junction contained 10 bases not matched to a gene. CDR1 SGHTS and CDR2 YDEGEE come from the germline V gene. CDR3 residues: CASSWGQVENHEQFF. The CDR3 region has the DNA TGTGCCAGCAGCTGGGGACAGGTAGAGAACCATGAGCAGTTCTTC. Full variable domain (outside the CDR3, taken from reference TRBV5-8 and TRBJ2-1): EAGVTQSPTHLIKTRGQQATLRCSPISGHTSVYWYQQALGLGLQFLLWYDEGEERNRGNFPPRFSGRQFPNYSSELNVNALELEDSALYLCASSWGQVENHEQFFGPGTRLTVL.

The rearrangement links TRBV13 to TRBJ2-5; 7 bases agree with TRBD2. Germline loops: CDR1 PRHDT, CDR2 FYEKMQ (reference sequence). CDR3 length equals 14 residues. The J segment lost 4 bases and the V segment lost 9 bases, leaving 11 bases of the junction unmatched. CDR3 sequence reads: CARGWAGEVETQYF. The CDR3 region has the DNA TGTGCCAGGGGCTGGGCGGGAGAGGTAGAGACCCAGTACTTC.

The chain recombines TRBV11-3 with TRBJ2-7, with 10 bases that match TRBD1. V was clipped by 5 bases and J by 3 bases; unmatched bases: 10. The CDR3 has 16 residues. The germline V gene has CDR1 SGHNT and CDR2 YENEEA. The CDR3 DNA follows: TGTGCCAGCAGCCCACCGGGACAGGGGCTTTTCTACGAGCAGTACTTC. Its protein is CASSPPGQGLFYEQYF.

The chain has TRBV9 and TRBJ2-7; D gene ambiguous. Germline CDR1 SGDLS, CDR2 YYNGEE. The CDR3 sequence is 14 residues long. Trimming stripped 0 bases from V and 5 bases from J, with 12 bases between. CDR3 DNA: TGTGCCAGCAGCGTAGTCCCCCTGGGCGACGAGCAGTACTTC. It codes for CASSVVPLGDEQYF.

J is TRBJ2-7 and V is TRBV19; D may be TRBD2 (6 bases). The V gene lost 1 base and the J gene lost 7 bases, with 11 bases spanning the gap. Germline values: CDR1 LNHDA, CDR2 SQIVND (reference sequence). This CDR3 is built from 13 residues. The CDR3 protein is CASSIAAAGEQYF. The CDR3, as DNA: TGTGCCAGTAGTATAGCCGCGGCGGGGGAGCAGTACTTC.

The table lists this clone with a count of one. The gene calls are TRBV7-8 and TRBJ2-5; 8 bases are a match to TRBD2. V was pared by 5 bases and J by 5 bases, with 7 bases of the junction left unmatched. The CDR3 spans 14 residues. Germline V gene data show CDR1 as SGHVS and CDR2 as FQNEAQ. The CDR3 DNA reads TGTGCCAGCAGCCCCGGGACTAGTGGGGAGACCCAGTACTTC. This translates into CASSPGTSGETQYF. Together with reference TRBV7-8 and TRBJ2-5, the CDR3 gives the full variable domain: GAGVSQSPRYKVAKRGQDVALRCDPISGHVSLFWYQQALGQGPEFLTYFQNEAQLDKSGLPSDRFFAERPEGSVSTLKIQRTQQEDSAVYLCASSPGTSGETQYFGPGTRLLVL.

The chain is built from TRBV6-6 and TRBJ2-1; possible D gene TRBD1, 5 bases. CDR3 length: 16 amino acids. Germline CDR1 reads MNHNY; CDR2 reads SVGAGI (reference sequence). V was cut by 2 bases and J by 2 bases, with 13 bases left in between. The CDR3: CASSYPETETYNEQFF. In nucleotides, the CDR3 is TGTGCCAGCAGTTACCCGGAGACAGAGACCTACAATGAGCAGTTCTTC.

The rearrangement joins TRBV7-8 to TRBJ2-7; the match to TRBD1 covers 11 bases. Trimming at V came to 0 bases and at J to 2 bases, leaving 9 bases not matched to a gene. The CDR3 runs 18 residues. Germline V gene lookup returns CDR1 SGHVS and CDR2 FQNEAQ. The CDR3 DNA reads TGTGCCAGCAGCTTAGCGAGAAACATGGGACAGGGGGCCTACGAGCAGTACTTC. The encoded protein is CASSLARNMGQGAYEQYF.

The chain recombines TRBV4-2 with TRBJ2-3; TRBD2 aligns across 15 bases. In germline, CDR1 is LGHNA, CDR2 YNFKEQ. Germline trimming cut 3 bases from V and 6 bases from J; bases unmatched to any gene: 7. The CDR3 is 17 residues long. CDR3 nucleotide sequence: TGTGCCAGCAGCCAGCCTTGGACTAGCGGGAGGGTCGATACGCAGTATTTT. It encodes CASSQPWTSGRVDTQYF.

The rearrangement joins TRBV11-2 to TRBJ1-3; D perhaps matches TRBD1 (5 bases). V was trimmed by 3 bases and J by 9 bases, leaving 18 bases between them. Germline loops: CDR1 SGHAT, CDR2 FQNNGV. There are 15 residues in the CDR3. In nucleotides, the CDR3 is TGTGCCAGCAGCTTCCCGCTAGTTCCCGGGGGCACCATATATTTT. Protein: CASSFPLVPGGTIYF.

This rearrangement joins TRBV28 to TRBJ2-7, with 7 bases fitting TRBD2. V lost 6 bases to trimming and J lost 3 bases; unmatched junction nucleotides: 8. This CDR3 region has 14 residues. Germline loops: CDR1 MDHEN, CDR2 SYDVKM. As DNA, the CDR3 is TGTGCCAGCAGCTCCCGGGGGGTCTTCTACGAGCAGTACTTC. Its protein is CASSSRGVFYEQYF.

This rearrangement joins TRBV27 to TRBJ2-7; 8 nucleotides match TRBD1. This CDR3 comprises 15 residues. Trimming at V came to 5 bases and at J to 3 bases, leaving 9 bases not matched to a gene. Germline V lookup: CDR1 MNHEY, CDR2 SMNVEV (reference sequence). The CDR3 here is CASSLTAGTGYEQYF. The CDR3 coding sequence is TGTGCCAGCAGTCTCACCGCCGGGACAGGCTACGAGCAGTACTTC.

The rearrangement links TRBV28 to TRBJ2-3; the match to TRBD1 covers 8 bases. The V gene end was trimmed by 2 bases and the J gene end by 1 base; junction bases not matched to a gene: 5. This CDR3 is 16 amino acids long. Germline CDR1 reads MDHEN; CDR2 reads SYDVKM. CDR3 nucleotide sequence: TGTGCCAGCAGTTTAGGAGCGACAGGGGGCACAGATACGCAGTATTTT. It is translated as CASSLGATGGTDTQYF.

The chain uses TRBV27 and TRBJ2-7; 9 bases fit TRBD1. The CDR3 contains 15 residues. Germline assignment: CDR1 MNHEY and CDR2 SMNVEV (reference sequence). With 3 bases clipped from V and 6 bases from J, the junction kept 9 bases outside the gene matches. The CDR3 region has the DNA TGTGCCAGCAGTTTGTCCGGACAGGGGATACGCGAGCAGTACTTC. Protein product: CASSLSGQGIREQYF.

The chain has TRBV5-1 and TRBJ2-3; 7 nucleotides align to TRBD1. Germline lookup yields CDR1 SGHRS and CDR2 YFSETQ. The CDR3 runs to 17 residues. Trimming at V came to 0 bases and at J to 6 bases, leaving 13 bases not matched to a gene. Here the CDR3 DNA reads TGCGCCAGCAGCTTGGCCCGAGGACAGGAGTCCCGTGATACGCAGTATTTT. Protein product: CASSLARGQESRDTQYF.

This chain joins TRBV6-1 and TRBJ2-3, with D unclear. The CDR3 runs to 15 residues. The V gene's germline CDR1 is MNHNS and CDR2 SASEGT. Trimming pared 7 bases from V and 0 bases from J, leaving 14 bases between. The CDR3 nucleotides are TGTGCCAGCACCGCTGCCATCACTAGCACAGATACGCAGTATTTT. Protein sequence: CASTAAITSTDTQYF.

The V call is TRBV7-9, the J call TRBJ1-2; a possible D gene is TRBD1 (5 bases). Germline values: CDR1 SEHNR, CDR2 FQNEAQ (reference sequence). V was pared by 1 base and J by 6 bases, with 15 bases between. The CDR3 spans 15 residues. The CDR3 sequence: CASSLGRTRADGYTF. CDR3 coding DNA: TGTGCCAGCAGCTTAGGCCGGACAAGGGCTGATGGCTACACCTTC.

The V call is TRBV4-1, the J call TRBJ1-2; 8 bases fit TRBD1. The V gene's germline CDR1 is MGHRA and CDR2 YSYEKL. J was trimmed by 2 bases and V by 1 base; bases with no gene match: 6. The CDR3 loop spans 16 amino acids. For the CDR3, the DNA is TGCGCCAGCAGCCAAGTGGGGACAGGCTACAACTATGGCTACACCTTC. Amino acid sequence: CASSQVGTGYNYGYTF.

V and J are TRBV13 and TRBJ2-3; D is uncertain. The CDR3 loop spans 13 amino acids. V was trimmed by 2 bases and J by 5 bases, leaving 8 bases between them. The germline V gene has CDR1 PRHDT and CDR2 FYEKMQ (reference sequence). The CDR3 protein is CASSLSSVDTQYF. The CDR3 DNA reads TGTGCCAGCAGCTTAAGTTCGGTAGATACGCAGTATTTT.

The gene calls are TRBV6-6 and TRBJ2-7, with TRBD2 matching over 7 bases. CDR1 MNHNY and CDR2 SVGAGI come from the germline V gene (reference sequence). The CDR3 runs to 16 residues. Unmatched junction bases numbered 15, after V lost 10 bases and J lost 0 bases. The CDR3 DNA follows: TGTGCCACCAGCAATCTGGTTGGCGGGAGCTCCTACGAGCAGTACTTC. Its protein product is CATSNLVGGSSYEQYF.

This chain uses TRBV5-4 with TRBJ2-1; 7 positions match TRBD1. The CDR3 has 16 residues. CDR1 is SGHNT and CDR2 is YYREEE in the germline V gene (reference sequence). V was pared by 2 bases and J by 6 bases, with 11 bases of the junction left unmatched. CDR3 sequence (DNA): TGTGCCAGCAGCTTACCCCCTCTACAGGGGCCCAATGAGCAGTTCTTC. It codes for CASSLPPLQGPNEQFF.

The count of this clone is one. The chain is built from TRBV27 and TRBJ2-3; TRBD2 aligns across 7 bases. J gave up 6 bases and V 5 bases, and 11 bases lay outside the gene matches. Germline V gene lookup returns CDR1 MNHEY and CDR2 SMNVEV (reference sequence). This CDR3 spans 15 amino acids. The CDR3 region is CASSLSSGPVDTQYF. CDR3 DNA sequence: TGTGCCAGCAGTCTCTCTAGCGGTCCGGTCGATACGCAGTATTTT.

This chain connects TRBV10-3 to TRBJ2-3; the match to TRBD2 covers 12 bases. CDR1 ENHRY and CDR2 SYGVKD come from the germline V gene. The CDR3 is 16 amino acids. Germline trimming cut 2 bases from V and 4 bases from J; bases unmatched to any gene: 4. CDR3 region: CAISERTSGKPDTQYF. The CDR3 nucleotides read TGTGCCATCAGTGAGCGGACTAGCGGGAAGCCAGATACGCAGTATTTT.

The chain combines TRBV5-1 with TRBJ2-5; D perhaps matches TRBD1 (6 bases). V lost 2 bases and J 5 bases, leaving 13 bases between the germline ends. Germline V CDR1 and CDR2: SGHRS, YFSETQ. The CDR3 sequence is 14 residues long. CDR3 amino acids: CASSLQGRQETQYF. The CDR3 nucleotides are TGCGCCAGCAGCTTACAGGGCAGACAGGAGACCCAGTACTTC.

This rearrangement joins TRBV9 to TRBJ2-5; D unclear. The CDR3 sequence is 11 residues long. The germline V gene encodes CDR1 SGDLS and CDR2 YYNGEE. Trimming stripped 4 bases from V and 5 bases from J, with 6 bases between. CDR3 region: CASSIEETQYF. CDR3 sequence (DNA): TGTGCCAGCAGCATCGAGGAGACCCAGTACTTC.

J is TRBJ1-2 and V is TRBV2; no reliable D call. Per the germline V gene, CDR1 is SNHLY and CDR2 is FYNNEI. This CDR3 contains 13 residues. V was trimmed by 5 bases and J by 4 bases, leaving 11 bases between them. The DNA of the CDR3 is TGTGCCAGCAGTTTAGAAGCGCTCTATGGCTACACCTTC. Residues: CASSLEALYGYTF.

The V call is TRBV19, the J call TRBJ2-7; D might be TRBD2 (5 bases). Germline V gives CDR1 LNHDA, CDR2 SQIVND (reference sequence). V lost 3 bases and J 2 bases, leaving 8 bases between the germline ends. The CDR3 has 13 amino acids. CDR3 nucleotides: TGTGCCAGTAGTATCGTCGGGACCTACGAGCAGTACTTC. This sequence encodes CASSIVGTYEQYF.

This rearrangement joins TRBV27 to TRBJ2-4, with TRBD2 as a possible D gene (5 bases). The germline V and J ends were trimmed by 10 bases and 6 bases, with 28 bases remaining between them. CDR1 is MNHEY, CDR2 SMNVEV, per germline (reference sequence). The CDR3 is 17 amino acids. The CDR3 protein is CATKPGLGSVWANIQYF. CDR3 in DNA: TGTGCCACCAAGCCGGGGTTAGGGTCCGTTTGGGCAAACATTCAGTACTTC.